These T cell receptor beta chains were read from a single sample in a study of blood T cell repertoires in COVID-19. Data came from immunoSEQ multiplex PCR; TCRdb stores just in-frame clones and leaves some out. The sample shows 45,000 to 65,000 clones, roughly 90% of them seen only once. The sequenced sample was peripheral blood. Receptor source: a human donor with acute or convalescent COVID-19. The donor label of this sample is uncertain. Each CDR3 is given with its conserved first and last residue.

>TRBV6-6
CASSSGRLAVYNEQFF
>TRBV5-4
CASSLAGTANTEAFF
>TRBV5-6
CASSARTGYTEAFF
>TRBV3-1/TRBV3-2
CASSRDGGAGGETQYF
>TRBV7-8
CASSLATQPSSGNTIYF
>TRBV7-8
CASSRSSGRIYNEQFF
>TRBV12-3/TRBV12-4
CASARLAEYEQYF
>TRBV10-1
CASSEYRMRHTEAFF
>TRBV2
CASSGQGTYEQYF
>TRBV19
CASSIYGSGTGELFF
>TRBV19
CATVDRAQGTIYF
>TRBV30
CAWSVAGSFSGNTIYF
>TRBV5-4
CASQGLAGVQETQYF
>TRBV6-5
CATGVMGQGALSQHF
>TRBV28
CASSTPGQGVTGELFF
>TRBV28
CASTIASTSASYYEQYF
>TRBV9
CASSTLGLVDEQFF
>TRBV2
CASSSQGPVYGYTF
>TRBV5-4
CASSVQLDTQYF
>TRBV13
CASSLAGSSYNEQFF
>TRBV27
CASSLGTKRNEQYF
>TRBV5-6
CASSPGGGRDSPGELFF
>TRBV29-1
CSANRGRFSEAFF
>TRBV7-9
CASISDIRTTEAFF
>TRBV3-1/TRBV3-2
CASSQDPSRYNEQFF
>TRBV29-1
CSTQDALAGFGETQYF
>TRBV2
CASILDFRSGNTIYF
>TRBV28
CASRLAGGWETQYF
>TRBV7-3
CASSRLAGGDTQYF
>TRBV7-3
CASSLGLRETQHF
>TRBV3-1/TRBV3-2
CASSLGTGNQPQHF
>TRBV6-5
CASSYSNNEKLFF
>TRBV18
CASSLGEMNTEAFF
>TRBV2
CASETDRNTEAFF
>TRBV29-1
CSVEPTGRLAGEQYF
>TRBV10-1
CASRENILSEAFF
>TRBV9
CASSSRGAGETGELFF
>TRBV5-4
CASSSRTSGGTSTDTQYF
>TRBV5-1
CASSLGGTATNEKLFF
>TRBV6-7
CASSYSRRRPDPNTEAFF
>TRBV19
CASSIRQGNTDTQYF
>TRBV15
CATSQGWGDYGYTF
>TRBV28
CASSTRDRGLGETQYF
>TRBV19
CASRGTGAYGYTF
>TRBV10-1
CASSRGGTDNEQFF